The 6 T cell receptor beta chains presented below share a single source sample, sequenced in a study of T cells in Graves' hyperthyroidism and ophthalmopathy. RNA transcripts yielded amplified TCR beta CDR3 regions. First-round RT-PCR of the TCR CDR3 relied on the HTBI primer set. TCRdb processed the multiplex PCR reads anew with MiXCR; each CDR3 protein has one entry. The profile shows roughly 740,000 distinct CDR3 sequences, roughly 15% of them singletons. The sequenced material came from blood. The receptor set was obtained from a man aged 18 to 29 with Graves' hyperthyroidism.

The chain recombines TRBV2 with TRBJ1-2, with a weak D call TRBD1 (5 bases). V dropped 9 bases and J dropped 4 bases, with 15 bases sitting between them. The CDR3 totals 13 residues. Looked up from germline, CDR1 is SNHLY and CDR2 is FYNNEI. CDR3 sequence reads: CARAAGRGYGYTF. CDR3 nucleotides: TGTGCCAGGGCTGCGGGGCGCGGCTATGGCTACACCTTC. The entire variable domain, with the rest obtained from reference TRBV2 and TRBJ1-2, is as follows: EPEVTQTPSHQVTQMGQEVILRCVPISNHLYFYWYRQILGQKVEFLVSFYNNEISEKSEIFDDQFSVERPDGSNFTLKIRSTKLEDSAMYFCARAAGRGYGYTFGSGTRLTVV.

V is TRBV4-1 and J is TRBJ1-2; a possible D gene is TRBD1 (5 bases). Germline V gives CDR1 MGHRA, CDR2 YSYEKL. V was shortened by 2 bases and J by 4 bases, with 14 bases between the two germline ends. CDR3 length: 15 amino acids. For the CDR3, the DNA is TGCGCCAGCAGCCAAACGGGGCAGGGTGCCTATGGCTACACCTTC. Protein product: CASSQTGQGAYGYTF.

This clonotype appeared many times. The rearrangement joins TRBV12-3 or TRBV12-4 to TRBJ2-1; 7 nucleotides align to TRBD2. CDR3 size: 12 residues. J was trimmed by 10 bases and V by 5 bases; bases with no gene match: 5. For the CDR3, the DNA is TGTGCCAGCAGTACAGCGGGAAACGAGCAGTTCTTC. Translated: CASSTAGNEQFF.

There are many counts of this clonotype. In DNA form, the CDR3 reads TGTGCCAGCAGCCCAAAGCGGCGGGAGGGCCTAAATGAGCAGTTCTTC. This codes for CASSPKRREGLNEQFF. This chain connects TRBV12-3 or TRBV12-4 to TRBJ2-1; 9 nucleotides match TRBD2. This CDR3 region has 16 residues. The ends lost 6 bases at V and 7 bases at J; junction bases unmatched: 13.

The chain is built from TRBV4-2 and TRBJ2-7, with TRBD2 matching 8 bases. The CDR3 runs to 16 residues. The ends lost 0 bases at V and 2 bases at J; junction bases unmatched: 6. The V gene's germline CDR1 is LGHNA and CDR2 YNFKEQ. The CDR3 loop reads CASSQDSTGGPYEQYF. The CDR3 DNA sequence: TGTGCCAGCAGCCAAGATTCGACGGGAGGGCCCTACGAGCAGTACTTC.

This rearrangement joins TRBV19 to TRBJ1-5; TRBD1 agrees at 8 bases. Germline V CDR1 and CDR2: LNHDA, SQIVND (reference sequence). Unmatched junction bases numbered 7, after V lost 7 bases and J lost 2 bases. CDR3 length: 15 amino acids. The CDR3 reads CASNKQQGGNQPQHF. The CDR3 DNA follows: TGTGCCAGTAATAAACAACAGGGGGGCAATCAGCCCCAGCATTTT. The whole variable domain, remainder taken from reference TRBV19 and TRBJ1-5, is DGGITQSPKYLFRKEGQNVTLSCEQNLNHDAMYWYRQDPGQGLRLIYYSQIVNDFQKGDIAEGYSVSREKKESFPLTVTSAQKNPTAFYLCASNKQQGGNQPQHFGDGTRLSIL.